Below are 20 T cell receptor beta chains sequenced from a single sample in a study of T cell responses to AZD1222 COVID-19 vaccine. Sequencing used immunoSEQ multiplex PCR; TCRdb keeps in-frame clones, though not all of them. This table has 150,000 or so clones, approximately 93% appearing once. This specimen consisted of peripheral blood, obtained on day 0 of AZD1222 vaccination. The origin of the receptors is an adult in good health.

The CDR3 DNA sequence: TGTGCCAGCAAAGGGACTAGGTCAGTCGAGCAGTACTTC. It encodes CASKGTRSVEQYF. V and J are TRBV2 and TRBJ2-7; 8 positions match TRBD2. V was clipped by 7 bases and J by 6 bases; unmatched bases: 8. Germline V gene lookup returns CDR1 SNHLY and CDR2 FYNNEI. The CDR3 runs 13 residues.

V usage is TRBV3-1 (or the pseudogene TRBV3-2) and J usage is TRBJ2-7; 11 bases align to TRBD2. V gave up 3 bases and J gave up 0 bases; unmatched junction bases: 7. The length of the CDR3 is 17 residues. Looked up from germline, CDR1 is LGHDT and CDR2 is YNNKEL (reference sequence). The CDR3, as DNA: TGTGCCAGCAGCCATCTCGGACTAGCGGGTAGCTCCTACGAGCAGTACTTC. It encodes CASSHLGLAGSSYEQYF.

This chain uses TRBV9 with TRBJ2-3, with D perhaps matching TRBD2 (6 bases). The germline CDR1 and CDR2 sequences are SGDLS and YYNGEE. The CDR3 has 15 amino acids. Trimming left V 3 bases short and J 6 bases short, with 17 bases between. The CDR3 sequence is CASSARDGGRDTQYF. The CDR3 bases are TGTGCCAGCAGCGCGCGGGACGGCGGCCGCGATACGCAGTATTTT.

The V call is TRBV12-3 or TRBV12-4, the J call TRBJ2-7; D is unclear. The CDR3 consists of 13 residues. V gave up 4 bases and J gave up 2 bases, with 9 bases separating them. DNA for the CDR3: TGTGCCAGCAGTTCTGGGTCCACCTACGAGCAGTACTTC. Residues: CASSSGSTYEQYF.

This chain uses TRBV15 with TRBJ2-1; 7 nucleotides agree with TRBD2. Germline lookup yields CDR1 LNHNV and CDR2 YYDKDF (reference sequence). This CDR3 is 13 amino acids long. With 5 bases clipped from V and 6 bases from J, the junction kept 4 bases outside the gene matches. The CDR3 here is CATSGGGRNEQFF. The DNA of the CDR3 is TGTGCCACCAGCGGGGGGGGTCGCAATGAGCAGTTCTTC. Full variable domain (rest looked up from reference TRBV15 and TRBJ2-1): DAMVIQNPRYQVTQFGKPVTLSCSQTLNHNVMYWYQQKSSQAPKLLFHYYDKDFNNEADTPDNFQSRRPNTSFCFLDIRSPGLGDTAMYLCATSGGGRNEQFFGPGTRLTVL.

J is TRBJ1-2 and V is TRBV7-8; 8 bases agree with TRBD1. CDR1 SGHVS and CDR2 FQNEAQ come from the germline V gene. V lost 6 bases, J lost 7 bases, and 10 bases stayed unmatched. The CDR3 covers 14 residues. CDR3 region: CASRPTTGGFGYTF. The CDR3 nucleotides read TGTGCCAGCAGGCCGACCACAGGGGGATTTGGCTACACCTTC.

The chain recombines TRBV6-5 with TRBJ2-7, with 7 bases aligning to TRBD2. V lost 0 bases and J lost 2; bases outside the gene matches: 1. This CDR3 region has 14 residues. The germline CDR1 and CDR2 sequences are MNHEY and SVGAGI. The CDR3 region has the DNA TGTGCCAGCAGTTACTCTGGACTAGCCTACGAGCAGTACTTC. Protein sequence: CASSYSGLAYEQYF.

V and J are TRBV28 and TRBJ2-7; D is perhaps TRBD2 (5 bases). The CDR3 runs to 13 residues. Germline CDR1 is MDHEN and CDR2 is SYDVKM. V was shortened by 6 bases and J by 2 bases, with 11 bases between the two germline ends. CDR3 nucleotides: TGTGCCAGCAGCAACGGACTGGCCTACGAGCAGTACTTC. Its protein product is CASSNGLAYEQYF.

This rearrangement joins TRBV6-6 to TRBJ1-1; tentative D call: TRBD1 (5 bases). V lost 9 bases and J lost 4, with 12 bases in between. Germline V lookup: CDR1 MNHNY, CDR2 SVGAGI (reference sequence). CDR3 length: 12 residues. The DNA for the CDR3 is TGTGCCAGTGGGGGAGGTATCACTGAAGCTTTCTTT. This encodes CASGGGITEAFF.

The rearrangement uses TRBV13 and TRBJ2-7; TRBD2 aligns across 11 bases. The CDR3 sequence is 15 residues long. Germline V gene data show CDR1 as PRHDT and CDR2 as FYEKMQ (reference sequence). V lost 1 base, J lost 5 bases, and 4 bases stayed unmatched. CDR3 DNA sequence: TGTGCCAGCAGCTTAGATAGCGGGAGGGCCGACGAGCAGTACTTC. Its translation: CASSLDSGRADEQYF.

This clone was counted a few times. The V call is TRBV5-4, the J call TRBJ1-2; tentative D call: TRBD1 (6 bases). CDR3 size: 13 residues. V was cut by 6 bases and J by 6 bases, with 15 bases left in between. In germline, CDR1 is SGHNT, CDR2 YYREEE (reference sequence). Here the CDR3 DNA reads TGTGCCAGCACCCCTCAGGGGAGTGATGGCTACACCTTC. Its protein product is CASTPQGSDGYTF.

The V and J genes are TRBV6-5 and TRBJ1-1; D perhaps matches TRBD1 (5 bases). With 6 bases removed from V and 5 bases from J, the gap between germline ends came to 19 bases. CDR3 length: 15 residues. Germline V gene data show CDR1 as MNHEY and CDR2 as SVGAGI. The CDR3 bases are TGTGCCAGCAGCCGACCTGGACACGGCGGAACTGAAGCTTTCTTT. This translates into CASSRPGHGGTEAFF.

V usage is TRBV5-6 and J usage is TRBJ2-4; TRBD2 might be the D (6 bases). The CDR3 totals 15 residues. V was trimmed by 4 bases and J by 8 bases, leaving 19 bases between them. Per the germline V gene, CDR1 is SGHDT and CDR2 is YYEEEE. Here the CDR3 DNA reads TGTGCCAGCAGCCGCCTCCAGACTAGAGCGGACATTCAGTACTTC. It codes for CASSRLQTRADIQYF. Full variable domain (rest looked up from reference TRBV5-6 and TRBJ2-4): DAGVTQSPTHLIKTRGQQVTLRCSPKSGHDTVSWYQQALGQGPQFIFQYYEEEERQRGNFPDRFSGHQFPNYSSELNVNALLLGDSALYLCASSRLQTRADIQYFGAGTRLSVL.

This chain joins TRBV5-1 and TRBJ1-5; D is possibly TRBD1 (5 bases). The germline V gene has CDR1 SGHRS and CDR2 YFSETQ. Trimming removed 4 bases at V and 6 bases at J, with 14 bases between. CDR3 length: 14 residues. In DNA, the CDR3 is TGCGCCAGCAGCCCGCTTGGGGGAACTCAGCCCCAGCATTTT. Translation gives CASSPLGGTQPQHF.

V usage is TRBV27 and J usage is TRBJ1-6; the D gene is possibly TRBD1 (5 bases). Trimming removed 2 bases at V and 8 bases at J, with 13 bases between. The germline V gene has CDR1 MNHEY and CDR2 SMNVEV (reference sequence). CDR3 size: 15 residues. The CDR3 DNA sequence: TGTGCCAGCAGTTTAGGGGCAGCCTTCGATTCACCCCTCCACTTT. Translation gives CASSLGAAFDSPLHF.

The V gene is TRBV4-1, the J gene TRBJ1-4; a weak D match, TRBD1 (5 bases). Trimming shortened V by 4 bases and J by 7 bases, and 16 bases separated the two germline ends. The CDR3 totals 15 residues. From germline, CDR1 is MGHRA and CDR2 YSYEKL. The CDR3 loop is CASSPRAGETEKLFF. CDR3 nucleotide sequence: TGCGCCAGCAGCCCCCGGGCGGGGGAAACTGAAAAACTGTTTTTT.

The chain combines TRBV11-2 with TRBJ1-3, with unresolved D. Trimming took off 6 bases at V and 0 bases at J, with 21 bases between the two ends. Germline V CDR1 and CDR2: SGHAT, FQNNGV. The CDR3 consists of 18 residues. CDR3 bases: TGTGCCAGCAGGTACTCCTACAGTGCGGCGACCTCTGGAAACACCATATATTTT. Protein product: CASRYSYSAATSGNTIYF.

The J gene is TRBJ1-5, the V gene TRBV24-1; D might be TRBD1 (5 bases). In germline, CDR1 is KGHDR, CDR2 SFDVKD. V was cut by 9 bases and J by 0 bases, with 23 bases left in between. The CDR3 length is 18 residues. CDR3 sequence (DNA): TGTGCCACCGTCTCTCCTCTCGCCGGGACGGCTAGCAATCAGCCCCAGCATTTT. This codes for CATVSPLAGTASNQPQHF.

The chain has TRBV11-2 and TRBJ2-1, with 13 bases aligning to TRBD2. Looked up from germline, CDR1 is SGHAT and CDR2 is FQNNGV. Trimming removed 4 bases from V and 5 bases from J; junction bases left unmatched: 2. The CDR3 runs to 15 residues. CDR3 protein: CASSWTSGRHNEQFF. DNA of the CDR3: TGTGCCAGCAGCTGGACTAGCGGGAGACACAATGAGCAGTTCTTC.

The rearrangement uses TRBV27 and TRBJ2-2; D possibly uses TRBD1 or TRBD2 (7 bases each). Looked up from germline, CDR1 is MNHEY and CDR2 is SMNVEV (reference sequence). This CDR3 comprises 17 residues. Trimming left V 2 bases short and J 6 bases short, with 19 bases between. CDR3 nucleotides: TGTGCCAGCAGTTTACCGGGGGAACAGGGGAGGGCCGGGGAGCTGTTTTTT. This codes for CASSLPGEQGRAGELFF.